This T cell receptor beta chain was sequenced during a study of blood T cells in healthy people across ages (dated by TCRdb to between 2015 and 2016). Looking at the study overall: In model experiments, template switching captured roughly one uniquely barcoded TCR beta cDNA molecule for every two T cells. The study measured age-related changes in TCR beta repertoire diversity using deep sequencing normalized with unique cDNA molecular identifiers. Donors were grouped into four age groups: young (average 16 years), middle-aged (39), aged (around 56) and long-lived (less than 85). For two donors (one aged 18 to 30 and one aged 80 or older), the study analyzed two additional independent replicas of 1 million unique cDNA reads from the same blood draw.

CDR1 and CDR2, per the germline V gene (reference sequence), are DFQATT and SNEGSKA. V was cut back by 2 bases and J by 5 bases, leaving a gap of 10 bases between them. The CDR3 goes from the cysteine to the phenylalanine over 14 residues. This entry keeps only the CDR3 DNA: 42 bases, framed from base 1. Receptors were amplified or captured by 5' RACE. Data came from an Illumina HiSeq 2500. A second PCR of roughly 7 to 11 cycles was performed with a sample-barcoded 5' primer and a J-beta primer mix. A template-switch 5' adaptor carrying 12 random nucleotides introduced a unique molecular identifier onto each TCR beta cDNA molecule. At least 2.5 million CDR3-containing paired-end reads were obtained from each sample. First-strand cDNA synthesis was performed from all RNA using the Mint cDNA synthesis kit, with priming by a TRBC-specific oligonucleotide. Following uracil-DNA glycosylase treatment, all cDNA underwent a first 18-cycle PCR with the universal primers M1SS and BC2_uni_R. In the paper's pipeline: Normalization of each sample was performed by random selection of 1 million high-quality reads, each carrying a distinct molecular identifier. Reads sharing molecular identifiers were discarded rather than binned into consensus sequences. MiTCR, set to a Q25 quality threshold and the strictest error-elimination algorithm, was used for CDR3 identification, clonotype clustering and error correction. A nonparametric unseen species model with Euler transformation was used to estimate lower-bound total TCR beta diversity. TCRdb handled the public reads itself, with Q25 trimming in fastp and clone calling in MiXCR, and kept productive beta chains. Every distinct CDR3 protein forms one entry, paired with its most common genes and DNA. V and J calls and clone size were set by TCRdb, not the authors. The sample has about 800,000 distinct CDR3 sequences on record, around 25% of them singletons. The ten most abundant clones make up 3% to 4.5% of the sample.

Overall study outcomes, separate from this receptor: The CMV infection status of donors was not known, potentially confounding age-related changes in expanded clonotypes. Estimates of total diversity based on one million sequenced T cells were considered lower bounds and underestimates. Observed TCR beta diversity per million T cells fell roughly linearly with age, and a significant reduction was already apparent by age around 44. Conclusive comparison of naive and antigen-experienced compartments was prevented by the profiling of bulk unsorted PBMCs. Compared with the aged group, more naive CD4+ T cells, fewer expanded clones and increased TCR diversity were shown by the long-lived group, suggesting age selection. There was a strong correlation between observed TCR beta diversity and the percentage of naive T cells measured by flow cytometry.

Concerning this clonotype itself: What this receptor recognizes is not known. Per-nucleotide qualities are absent, and no much larger clonotype sits a single base away.

The approximately 40 donors, aged about 6 to 100 years, were systemically healthy Caucasian individuals from Russia. Each donor gave approximately 9.4 milliliters of peripheral blood, drawn into EDTA-treated Vacutainer tubes. Ficoll-Paque density-gradient centrifugation was used to isolate PBMCs, with at least 7 million obtained per sample. Trizol reagent was used to extract total RNA from the PBMCs, yielding at least 5 micrograms per sample. Naive CD45RAhigh/CD27high T cell percentages were measured by flow cytometry on a PBMC aliquot from every donor. These data were also reused for a study on T cells of mothers and their children. As that second study puts it: Donors were nine systemically healthy Caucasian individuals: three mothers and their six children. cDNA synthesis consumed the entire amount of extracted RNA, loaded at approximately 1.5 ug RNA in each 15 ul reaction. Sample barcodes and 2-4 random nucleotides were added via the M1S primer in the second PCR. Over 9.5 million TCR beta CDR3 reads were obtained for each mother, and 2.7 million or so reads were obtained for each child. TCR recombination output is similarly shaped by thymic selection in related and unrelated pairs, with a minor effect exerted by inherited differences. Related mother-child pairs always showed normalized repertoire overlap that was slightly higher than in unrelated mother-child pairs, though the difference was never significant. No persistent microchimeric T cell clones were found, with a detection sensitivity of around 100 clones per million clonotypes. To look for features that set related mother-child pairs apart from unrelated individuals, the researchers ran deep NGS to compare the TCR beta repertoires of mothers and children. On average, the children were approximately 11 +/- 4 years old, while the mothers were about 40 +/- 4 years old. After adapter ligation with NEBNext reagents, the libraries were sequenced on Illumina HiSeq 2000 with 100+100 nt paired-end reads. Mother and child libraries were prepared a month apart and sequenced in separate runs to prevent cross-contamination. For each donor, somewhere between roughly 450,000 and 2,000,000 distinct TCR beta clonotypes were identified. Naive TCR beta clonotypes were estimated from low-frequency clonotypes matched to each donor's FACS-determined naive share, without sorting.

Here the chain combines TRBV20-1 and TRBJ1-6; TRBD1 is perhaps the D gene, given 6 matching bases. Material for sequencing was blood. The clonotype comes from a boy aged 5-17 years in good health. The nucleotides read TGCAGTGCTAGAACCGGGACACATAATTCACCCCTCCACTTT. It specifies CSARTGTHNSPLHF.